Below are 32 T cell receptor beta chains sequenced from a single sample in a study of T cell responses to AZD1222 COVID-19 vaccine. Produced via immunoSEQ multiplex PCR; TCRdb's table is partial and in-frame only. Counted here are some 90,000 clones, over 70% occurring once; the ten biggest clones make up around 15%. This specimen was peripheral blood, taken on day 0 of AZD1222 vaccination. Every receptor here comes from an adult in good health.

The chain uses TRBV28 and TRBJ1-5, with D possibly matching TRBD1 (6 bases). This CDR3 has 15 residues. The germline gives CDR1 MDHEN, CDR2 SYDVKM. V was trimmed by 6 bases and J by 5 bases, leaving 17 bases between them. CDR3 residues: CASRPPNRVDQPQHF. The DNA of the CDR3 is TGTGCCAGCAGGCCTCCAAACAGGGTCGATCAGCCCCAGCATTTT.

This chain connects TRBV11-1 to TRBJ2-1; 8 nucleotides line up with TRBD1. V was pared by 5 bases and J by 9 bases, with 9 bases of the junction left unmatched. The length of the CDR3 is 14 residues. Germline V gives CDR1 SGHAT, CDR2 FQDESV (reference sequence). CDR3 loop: CASSLGQGGSEQFF. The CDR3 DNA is TGTGCCAGCAGCCTCGGACAGGGAGGCAGTGAGCAGTTCTTC.

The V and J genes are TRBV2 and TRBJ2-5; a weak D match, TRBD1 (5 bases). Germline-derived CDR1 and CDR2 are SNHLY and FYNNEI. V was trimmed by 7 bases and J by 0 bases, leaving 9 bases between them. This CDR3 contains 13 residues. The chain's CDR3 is CASTTAYQETQYF. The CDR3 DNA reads TGTGCCAGCACGACAGCGTACCAAGAGACCCAGTACTTC.

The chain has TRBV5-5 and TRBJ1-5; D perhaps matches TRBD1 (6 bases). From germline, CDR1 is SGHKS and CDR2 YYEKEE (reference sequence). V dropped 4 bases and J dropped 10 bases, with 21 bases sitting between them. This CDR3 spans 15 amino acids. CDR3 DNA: TGTGCCAGCAGCCGGGGGGGTGGCAGGGGAGGACCCCAGCATTTT. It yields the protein CASSRGGGRGGPQHF.

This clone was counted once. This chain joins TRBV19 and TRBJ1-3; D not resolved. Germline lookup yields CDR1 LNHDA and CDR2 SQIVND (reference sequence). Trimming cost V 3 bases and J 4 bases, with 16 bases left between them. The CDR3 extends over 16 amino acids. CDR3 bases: TGTGCCAGTAGTATGCTCGGATTCGACTCGGGAAACACCATATATTTT. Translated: CASSMLGFDSGNTIYF.

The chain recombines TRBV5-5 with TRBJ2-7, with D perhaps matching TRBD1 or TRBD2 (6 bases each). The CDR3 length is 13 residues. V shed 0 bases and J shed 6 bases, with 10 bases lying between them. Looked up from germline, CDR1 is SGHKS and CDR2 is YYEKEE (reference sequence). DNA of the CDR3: TGTGCCAGCAGCTTGGGTGGGGGGCGCGAGCAGTACTTC. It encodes CASSLGGGREQYF.

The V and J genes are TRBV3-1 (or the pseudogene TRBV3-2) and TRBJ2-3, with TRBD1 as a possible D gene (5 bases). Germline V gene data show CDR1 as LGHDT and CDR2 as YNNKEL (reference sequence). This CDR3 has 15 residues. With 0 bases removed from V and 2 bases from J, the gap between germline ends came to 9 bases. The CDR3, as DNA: TGTGCCAGCAGCCAAGATGGGGCTCTCACAGATACGCAGTATTTT. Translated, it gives CASSQDGALTDTQYF.

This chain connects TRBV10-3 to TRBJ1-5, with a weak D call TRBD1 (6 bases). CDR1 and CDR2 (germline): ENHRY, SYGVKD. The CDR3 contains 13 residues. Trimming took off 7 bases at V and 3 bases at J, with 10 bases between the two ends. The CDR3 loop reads CAITQGINQPQHF. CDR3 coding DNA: TGTGCCATCACCCAGGGGATCAATCAGCCCCAGCATTTT.

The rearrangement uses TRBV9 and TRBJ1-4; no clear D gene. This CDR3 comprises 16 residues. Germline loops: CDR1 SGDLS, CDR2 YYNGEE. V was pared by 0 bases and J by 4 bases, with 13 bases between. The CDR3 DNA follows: TGTGCCAGCAGCGTAGGGGTGGGAGCCTTTAATGAAAAACTGTTTTTT. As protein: CASSVGVGAFNEKLFF.

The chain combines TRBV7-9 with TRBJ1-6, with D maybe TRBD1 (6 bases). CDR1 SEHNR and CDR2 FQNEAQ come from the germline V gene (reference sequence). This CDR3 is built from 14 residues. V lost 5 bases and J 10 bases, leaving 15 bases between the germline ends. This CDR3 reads CASSPTGRYSPLHF. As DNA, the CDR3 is TGTGCCAGCAGCCCTACAGGGAGGTACTCACCCCTCCACTTT. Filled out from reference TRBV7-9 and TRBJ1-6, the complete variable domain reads DTGVSQNPRHKITKRGQNVTFRCDPISEHNRLYWYRQTLGQGPEFLTYFQNEAQLEKSRLLSDRFSAERPKGSFSTLEIQRTEQGDSAMYLCASSPTGRYSPLHFGNGTRLTVT.

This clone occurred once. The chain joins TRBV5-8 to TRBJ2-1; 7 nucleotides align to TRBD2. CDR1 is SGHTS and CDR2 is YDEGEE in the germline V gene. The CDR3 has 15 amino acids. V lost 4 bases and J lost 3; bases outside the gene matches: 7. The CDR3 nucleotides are TGTGCCAGCAGCCCACCCCGGGACTACTACAATGAGCAGTTCTTC. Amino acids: CASSPPRDYYNEQFF.

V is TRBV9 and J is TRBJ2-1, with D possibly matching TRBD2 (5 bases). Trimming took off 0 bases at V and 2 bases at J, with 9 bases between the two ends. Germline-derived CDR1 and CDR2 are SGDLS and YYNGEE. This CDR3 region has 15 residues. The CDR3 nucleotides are TGTGCCAGCAGCGTAGCAGCGACTACCTACAATGAGCAGTTCTTC. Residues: CASSVAATTYNEQFF.

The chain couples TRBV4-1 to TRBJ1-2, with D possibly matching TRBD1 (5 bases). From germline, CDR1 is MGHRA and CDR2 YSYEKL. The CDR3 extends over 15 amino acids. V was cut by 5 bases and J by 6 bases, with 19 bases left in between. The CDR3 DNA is TGCGCCAGCAGCTCCCACGGTCGGCAGGGCCATGGCTACACCTTC. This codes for CASSSHGRQGHGYTF.

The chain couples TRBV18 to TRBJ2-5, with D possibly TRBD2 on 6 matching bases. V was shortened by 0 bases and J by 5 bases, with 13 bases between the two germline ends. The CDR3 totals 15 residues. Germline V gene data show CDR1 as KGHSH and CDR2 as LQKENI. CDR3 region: CASSPPNSEGETQYF. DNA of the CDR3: TGTGCCAGCTCACCACCTAACTCGGAGGGGGAGACCCAGTACTTC.

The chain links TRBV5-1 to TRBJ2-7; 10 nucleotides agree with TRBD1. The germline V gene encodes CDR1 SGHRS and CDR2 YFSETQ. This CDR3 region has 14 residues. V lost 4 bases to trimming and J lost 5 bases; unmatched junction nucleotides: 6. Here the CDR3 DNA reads TGCGCCAGCAGCCCTCCGGGACAGGGGCACGAGCAGTACTTC. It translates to CASSPPGQGHEQYF.

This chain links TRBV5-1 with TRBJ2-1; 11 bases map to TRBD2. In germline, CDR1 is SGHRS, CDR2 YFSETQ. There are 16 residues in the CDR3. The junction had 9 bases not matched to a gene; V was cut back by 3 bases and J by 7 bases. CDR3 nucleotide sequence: TGCGCCAGCAGCTCCCGGACTAGCGGGCTGGAGAATGAGCAGTTCTTC. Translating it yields CASSSRTSGLENEQFF.

CDR3 DNA sequence: TGCGCCAGCAGCTCGAACTCGGAGCGGTACGAGCAGTACTTC. This sequence encodes CASSSNSERYEQYF. The rearrangement uses TRBV4-1 and TRBJ2-7, with a tentative D call TRBD2 (5 bases). CDR1 is MGHRA, CDR2 YSYEKL, per germline. V lost 5 bases and J lost 4, with 15 bases in between. The length of the CDR3 is 14 residues.

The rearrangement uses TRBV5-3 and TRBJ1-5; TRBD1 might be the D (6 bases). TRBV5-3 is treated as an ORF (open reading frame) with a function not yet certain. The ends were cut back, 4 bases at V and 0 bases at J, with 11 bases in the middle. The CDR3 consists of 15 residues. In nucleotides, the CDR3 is TGTGCCAGAAGCAGGGACACCTGTAGCAATCAGCCCCAGCATTTT. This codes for CARSRDTCSNQPQHF.

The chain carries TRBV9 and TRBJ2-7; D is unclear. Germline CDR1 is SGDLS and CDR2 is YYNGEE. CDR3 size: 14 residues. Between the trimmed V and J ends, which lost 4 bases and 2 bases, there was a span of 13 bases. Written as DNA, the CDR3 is TGTGCCAGCAGCCCCAGGACCGCGACCTACGAGCAGTACTTC. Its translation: CASSPRTATYEQYF.

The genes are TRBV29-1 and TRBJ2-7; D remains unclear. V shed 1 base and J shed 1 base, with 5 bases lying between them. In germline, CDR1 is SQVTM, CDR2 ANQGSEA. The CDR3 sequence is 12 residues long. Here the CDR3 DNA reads TGCAGCGTTGAAGTTCGATCCTACGAGCAGTACTTC. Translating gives CSVEVRSYEQYF.

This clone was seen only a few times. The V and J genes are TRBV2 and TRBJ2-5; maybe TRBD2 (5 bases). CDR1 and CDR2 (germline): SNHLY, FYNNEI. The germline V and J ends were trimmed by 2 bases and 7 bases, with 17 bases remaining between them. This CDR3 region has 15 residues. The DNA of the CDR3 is TGTGCCAGCAGTGAAAACGATGGCGCCGCGGGGACCCAGTACTTC. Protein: CASSENDGAAGTQYF. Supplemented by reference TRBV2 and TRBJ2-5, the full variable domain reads EPEVTQTPSHQVTQMGQEVILRCVPISNHLYFYWYRQILGQKVEFLVSFYNNEISEKSEIFDDQFSVERPDGSNFTLKIRSTKLEDSAMYFCASSENDGAAGTQYFGPGTRLLVL.

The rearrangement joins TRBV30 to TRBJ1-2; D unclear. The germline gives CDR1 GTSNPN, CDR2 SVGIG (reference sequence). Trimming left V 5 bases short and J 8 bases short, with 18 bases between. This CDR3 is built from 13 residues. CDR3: CAWFSAMIRGYTF. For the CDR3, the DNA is TGTGCCTGGTTCAGCGCGATGATACGGGGCTACACCTTC.

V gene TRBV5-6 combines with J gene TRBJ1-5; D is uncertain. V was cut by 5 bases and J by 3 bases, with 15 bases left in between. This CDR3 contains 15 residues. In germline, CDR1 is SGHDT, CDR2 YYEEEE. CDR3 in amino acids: CASSLAPSNNQPQHF. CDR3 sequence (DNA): TGTGCCAGCAGTCTGGCCCCCAGCAACAATCAGCCCCAGCATTTT.

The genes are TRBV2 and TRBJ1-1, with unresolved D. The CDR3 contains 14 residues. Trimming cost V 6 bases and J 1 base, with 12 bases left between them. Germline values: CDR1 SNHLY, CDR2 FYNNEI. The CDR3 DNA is TGTGCCAGCAGGGCTGGGGTAGGGAACACTGAAGCTTTCTTT. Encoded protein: CASRAGVGNTEAFF.

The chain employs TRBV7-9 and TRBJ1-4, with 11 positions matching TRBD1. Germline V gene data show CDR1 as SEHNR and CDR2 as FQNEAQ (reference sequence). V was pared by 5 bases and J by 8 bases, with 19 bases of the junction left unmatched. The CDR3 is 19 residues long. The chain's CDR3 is CASSQLWTGGPLGEEKLFF. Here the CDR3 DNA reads TGTGCCAGCAGCCAATTGTGGACAGGGGGCCCATTGGGTGAAGAAAAACTGTTTTTT.

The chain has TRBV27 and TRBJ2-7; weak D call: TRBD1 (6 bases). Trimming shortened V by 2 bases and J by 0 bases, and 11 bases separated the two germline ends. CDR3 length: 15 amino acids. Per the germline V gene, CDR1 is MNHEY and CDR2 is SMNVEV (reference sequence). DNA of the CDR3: TGTGCCAGCAGTTTAGGGCAGGGGCTCTCCTACGAGCAGTACTTC. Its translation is CASSLGQGLSYEQYF.

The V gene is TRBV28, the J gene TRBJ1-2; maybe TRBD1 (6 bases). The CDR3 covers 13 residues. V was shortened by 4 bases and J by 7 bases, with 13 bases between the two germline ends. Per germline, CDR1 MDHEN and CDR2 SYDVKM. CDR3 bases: TGTGCCAGCAGTTGGGGGGCGGGGGTTGGCTACACCTTC. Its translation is CASSWGAGVGYTF.

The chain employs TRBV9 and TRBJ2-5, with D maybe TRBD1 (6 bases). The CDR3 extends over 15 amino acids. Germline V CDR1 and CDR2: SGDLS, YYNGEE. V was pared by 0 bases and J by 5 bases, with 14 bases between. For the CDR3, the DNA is TGTGCCAGCAGCGTAGTCGCAGGGCAGGGGGAGACCCAGTACTTC. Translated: CASSVVAGQGETQYF.

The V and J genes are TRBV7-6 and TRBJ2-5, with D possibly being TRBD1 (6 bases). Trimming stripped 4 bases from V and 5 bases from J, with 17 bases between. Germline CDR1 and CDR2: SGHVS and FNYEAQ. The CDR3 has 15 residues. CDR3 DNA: TGTGCCAGCAGCTCGGAAACAGGGATGGGGGAGACCCAGTACTTC. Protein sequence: CASSSETGMGETQYF.

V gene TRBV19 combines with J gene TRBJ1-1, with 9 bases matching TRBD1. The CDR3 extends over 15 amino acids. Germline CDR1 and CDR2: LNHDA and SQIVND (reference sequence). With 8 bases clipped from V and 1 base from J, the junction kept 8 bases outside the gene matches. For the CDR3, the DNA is TGTGCCAGTCGTCTTGGGACAGGGTCGAACACTGAAGCTTTCTTT. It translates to CASRLGTGSNTEAFF.

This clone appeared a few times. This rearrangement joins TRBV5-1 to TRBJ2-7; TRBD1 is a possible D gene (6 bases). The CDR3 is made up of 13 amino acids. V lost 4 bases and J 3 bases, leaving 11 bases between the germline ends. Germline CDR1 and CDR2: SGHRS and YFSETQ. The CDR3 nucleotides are TGCGCCAGCAGCCAAGGACAGTTCTACGAGCAGTACTTC. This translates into CASSQGQFYEQYF.

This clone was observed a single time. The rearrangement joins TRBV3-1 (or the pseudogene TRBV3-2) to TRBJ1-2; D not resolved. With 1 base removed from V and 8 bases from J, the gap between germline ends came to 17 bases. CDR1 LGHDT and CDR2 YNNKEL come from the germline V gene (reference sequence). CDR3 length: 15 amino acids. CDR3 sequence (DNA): TGTGCCAGCAGCCAAGTAGGACTCGACCTGGGAGGCTACACCTTC. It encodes CASSQVGLDLGGYTF.